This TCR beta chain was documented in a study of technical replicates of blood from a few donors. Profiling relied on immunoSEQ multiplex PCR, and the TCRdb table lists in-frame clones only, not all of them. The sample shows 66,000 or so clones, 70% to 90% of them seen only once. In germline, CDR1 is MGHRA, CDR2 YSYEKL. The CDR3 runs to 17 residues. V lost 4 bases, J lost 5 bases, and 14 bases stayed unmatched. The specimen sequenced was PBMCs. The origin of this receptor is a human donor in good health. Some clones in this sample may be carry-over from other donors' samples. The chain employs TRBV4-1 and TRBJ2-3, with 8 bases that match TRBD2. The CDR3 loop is CASSLSTSGGPVDTQYF. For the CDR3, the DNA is TGCGCCAGCAGCCTCAGCACTTCGGGGGGGCCGGTAGATACGCAGTATTTT.